This TCR beta chain is drawn from a study of Tregs in tolerant kidney transplant recipients. The overall study: The nonmyeloablative bone marrow transplants came from related graft donors, with transient mixed chimerism. Study-wide results and caveats: No direct test of biological reproducibility was done here.

This CDR3 is 11 amino acids long. Germline lookup yields CDR1 DFQATT and CDR2 SNEGSKA (reference sequence). V gave up 3 bases and J gave up 5 bases, with 7 bases separating them. Assay used: immunoSEQ multiplex PCR; TCRdb lists only in-frame clones, some missing. Found here are about 73,000 clones, roughly 98% of them singletons; the top ten hold around 0.5%. To note about this clone: As yet, its antigen is unknown.

The rearrangement links TRBV20-1 to TRBJ2-5; perhaps TRBD2 as D (5 bases). The sequencing used CD4+ T cells from blood, collected before the transplant. This clonotype originated in a human donor who received a combined kidney and bone marrow transplant. DNA of the CDR3: TGCAGTGCTAGGGGGAGTGAGACCCAGTACTTC. This translates into CSARGSETQYF.